Below are 21 T cell receptor beta chains sequenced from a single sample in a study of T cells in Graves' hyperthyroidism and ophthalmopathy. Researchers amplified the TCR beta CDR3 regions from RNA transcripts. A set of HTBI primers served as the primers for a first-round RT-PCR of the TCR CDR3. From the multiplex PCR reads, TCRdb called clonotypes with MiXCR, one entry per CDR3 protein. In the table there are 500,000 to 550,000 distinct CDR3 sequences, about 20% of which are singletons. The sequenced sample was blood. The source is a man aged 40-49 years with Graves' ophthalmopathy.

The chain links TRBV4-3 to TRBJ2-7, with D perhaps being TRBD1 or TRBD2 (6 bases each). V lost 0 bases to trimming and J lost 2 bases, with 8 bases between them. Germline-derived CDR1 and CDR2 are LGHNA and YSLEER. The CDR3 contains 14 residues. CDR3 residues: CASSQDRGAYEQYF. The CDR3 DNA reads TGCGCCAGCAGCCAAGATAGGGGGGCCTACGAGCAGTACTTC.

V gene TRBV20-1 combines with J gene TRBJ1-5; 8 bases map to TRBD1. Trimming at V came to 6 bases and at J to 6 bases, leaving 13 bases not matched to a gene. Germline-derived CDR1 and CDR2 are DFQATT and SNEGSKA (reference sequence). This CDR3 is built from 15 residues. The CDR3 bases are TGCAGTGCCACACTCTTCGACAGGGGAGGTCAGCCCCAGCATTTT. Translation gives CSATLFDRGGQPQHF.

In this sample, this clonotype turned up a few times. Written as DNA, the CDR3 is TGCGCCAGCAGCTTGCGTGGCAGCTCTCCTTACGAGCAGTACTTC. Translation: CASSLRGSSPYEQYF. This sequence joins TRBV5-1 and TRBJ2-7; the D is unclear. CDR1 and CDR2 (germline): SGHRS, YFSETQ. Trimming removed 1 base from V and 4 bases from J, with 15 bases in between. CDR3 length equals 15 residues.

Points on this clonotype: It is likely a read error, because the conserved phenylalanine at the end of the CDR3 is missing. The rearrangement uses TRBV9 and TRBJ2-2, with D uncertain. This CDR3 has 13 amino acids. The germline gives CDR1 SGDLS, CDR2 YYNGEE. The ends were cut back, 4 bases at V and 7 bases at J, with 11 bases in the middle. CDR3 in amino acids: CASSTEVGGELFS. The CDR3 DNA reads as TGTGCCAGCAGCACCGAAGTTGGCGGGGAGCTGTTTTCT.

The CDR3 sequence: CASSEDPGSNSPLHF. In DNA form, the CDR3 reads TGCGCCAGCAGTGAGGACCCGGGTTCGAATTCACCCCTCCACTTT. The chain recombines TRBV10-1 with TRBJ1-6; no clear D. The CDR3 has 15 amino acids. Trimming removed 2 bases at V and 7 bases at J, with 12 bases between. Germline CDR1 WNHNN, CDR2 SYGVQD (reference sequence).

This clonotype turned up a few times. The V gene is TRBV12-5, the J gene TRBJ2-1, with D unclear. The V gene's germline CDR1 is LGHNT and CDR2 FRNRAP. The CDR3 spans 13 residues. Trimming took 3 bases from V and 10 from J, leaving 13 bases between them. DNA for the CDR3: TGTGCTAGTGGTTTAAGCTCCGGTCACGAGCAGTTCTTC. Protein product: CASGLSSGHEQFF.

The chain is built from TRBV4-1 and TRBJ2-7, with 7 nucleotides matching TRBD1. The CDR3 has 13 residues. Trimming took 0 bases from V and 4 from J; bases not matched to a gene: 0. Germline lookup yields CDR1 MGHRA and CDR2 YSYEKL. The CDR3 sequence is CASSQEDRYEQYF. CDR3 bases: TGCGCCAGCAGCCAAGAGGACAGGTACGAGCAGTACTTC.

The V gene is TRBV12-5, the J gene TRBJ2-1; D might be TRBD1 (7 bases). Germline lookup yields CDR1 LGHNT and CDR2 FRNRAP. The length of the CDR3 is 17 residues. V was clipped by 2 bases and J by 9 bases, with 23 bases between them. This chain's CDR3 is CASGLPKEGARTSEQFF. The CDR3 DNA sequence: TGTGCTAGTGGTTTGCCAAAGGAGGGGGCGCGGACAAGTGAGCAGTTCTTC.

This clonotype showed up just a few times. V usage is TRBV30 and J usage is TRBJ2-3, with D possibly being TRBD2 (5 bases). The CDR3 spans 16 residues. Germline V gene lookup returns CDR1 GTSNPN and CDR2 SVGIG (reference sequence). The V gene lost 3 bases and the J gene lost 4 bases, with 20 bases spanning the gap. Written as DNA, the CDR3 is TGTGCCTGGAGCCGACGGGATCCCCCAGGCCCAGATACGCAGTATTTT. Protein: CAWSRRDPPGPDTQYF. The full variable domain, its missing parts supplied by reference TRBV30 and TRBJ2-3, is SQTIHQWPATLVQPVGSPLSLECTVEGTSNPNLYWYRQAAGRGLQLLFYSVGIGQISSEVPQNLSASRPQDRQFILSSKKLLLSDSGFYLCAWSRRDPPGPDTQYFGPGTRLTVL.

On this clonotype itself: Sequence at one end of the junction differs from germline and may be a read error. This chain links TRBV7-8 with TRBJ2-1; 8 nucleotides align to TRBD2. The CDR3 runs 16 residues. Germline CDR1 SGHVS, CDR2 FQNEAQ. CDR3 bases: TGTGTCAGCAGCGGAGGAAGCGGGAGCTCCTACAATGAGCAGTTCTTC. It is translated as CVSSGGSGSSYNEQFF.

This clonotype has a handful of counts. The junction and the germline gene differ at one end; a read error may be behind it. The rearrangement links TRBV7-6 to TRBJ2-2; D is perhaps TRBD2 (6 bases). The V gene's germline CDR1 is SGHVS and CDR2 FNYEAQ. This CDR3 comprises 13 residues. In DNA form, the CDR3 reads TGTGCCAGCAGACTAGGGCTGGCCGGGGGGCTGTTTTTT. Residues: CASRLGLAGGLFF.

The chain has TRBV20-1 and TRBJ2-1; D is unresolved. The CDR3 is 12 residues long. Deletions cut 5 bases from V and 1 base from J, with 6 bases between. Germline V gives CDR1 DFQATT, CDR2 SNEGSKA (reference sequence). CDR3 amino acids: CSALPSYNEQFF. DNA for the CDR3: TGCAGTGCTTTACCTTCCTACAATGAGCAGTTCTTC.

V usage is TRBV15 and J usage is TRBJ2-7; 9 bases are a match to TRBD2. Losses at the gene ends were 1 base for V and 0 bases for J; bases not matched to a gene: 13. CDR3 length: 19 residues. In germline, CDR1 is LNHNV, CDR2 YYDKDF (reference sequence). CDR3 residues: CATSRVLGVAGASSYEQYF. In DNA form, the CDR3 reads TGTGCCACCAGCAGAGTTCTGGGGGTAGCGGGAGCTAGCTCCTACGAGCAGTACTTC.

V and J are TRBV9 and TRBJ2-2; possibly TRBD1 for D (7 bases). Germline values: CDR1 SGDLS, CDR2 YYNGEE. The CDR3 is 16 residues long. V lost 5 bases and J 1 base, leaving 15 bases between the germline ends. The CDR3 loop is CASSVTGDLNTGELFF. Here the CDR3 DNA reads TGTGCCAGCAGTGTAACAGGGGACTTGAACACCGGGGAGCTGTTTTTT.

The chain recombines TRBV10-2 with TRBJ2-1; TRBD2 matches 8 bases. V gave up 6 bases and J gave up 8 bases; unmatched junction bases: 15. This CDR3 has 16 residues. Germline CDR1 is WSHSY and CDR2 is SAAADI. CDR3 in DNA: TGCGCCAGCAGCGCCCCCGGAGCGGGGGCTCTGGATGAGCAGTTCTTC. This translates into CASSAPGAGALDEQFF.

V usage is TRBV12-3 or TRBV12-4 and J usage is TRBJ2-1; 8 positions match TRBD1. The CDR3 consists of 17 residues. After removal of 2 bases from V and 1 base from J, the junction contained 7 bases not matched to a gene. The CDR3 sequence is CASSLNRGTGSYNEQFF. The CDR3 coding sequence is TGTGCCAGCAGTTTAAATCGCGGGACAGGTTCCTACAATGAGCAGTTCTTC.

The table lists this clonotype with many counts. The chain uses TRBV28 and TRBJ2-5, with TRBD1 matching 11 bases. The J segment lost 7 bases and the V segment lost 6 bases, leaving 13 bases of the junction unmatched. CDR1 is MDHEN, CDR2 SYDVKM, per germline. The CDR3 runs 16 residues. CDR3 DNA sequence: TGTGCCAGCAGCAAAGGACAGGGGGCCGCGGGGGCGACCCAGTACTTC. Translating gives CASSKGQGAAGATQYF.

The gene calls are TRBV10-3 and TRBJ1-3; no clear D. Trimming removed 7 bases at V and 1 base at J, with 11 bases between. This CDR3 has 14 residues. CDR1 and CDR2 (germline): ENHRY, SYGVKD. The CDR3 is CAINPEKSGNTIYF. DNA of the CDR3: TGTGCCATCAATCCCGAGAAGTCTGGAAACACCATATATTTT.

The rearrangement links TRBV15 to TRBJ2-2; possibly TRBD1 or TRBD2 for D (5 bases each). The CDR3 is 16 amino acids. Germline CDR1 and CDR2: LNHNV and YYDKDF (reference sequence). V lost 4 bases, J lost 6 bases, and 18 bases lay in between. CDR3 bases: TGTGCCACCAGCACTAGCCGGGGCCCGACGGCCGGGGAGCTGTTTTTT. Residues: CATSTSRGPTAGELFF.

This clonotype has just one count. The V gene is TRBV11-2, the J gene TRBJ2-7, with 12 bases fitting TRBD2. Germline V lookup: CDR1 SGHAT, CDR2 FQNNGV. J gave up 12 bases and V 0 bases, and 3 bases lay outside the gene matches. The CDR3 length is 13 residues. CDR3 bases: TGTGCCAGCAGCTTAGAGCTAGCGGGAGGGCGGTACTTC. It yields the protein CASSLELAGGRYF.

This clonotype was counted ten times or more. The CDR3 loop reads CASSGQGLGTGELFF. The CDR3 nucleotides read TGTGCCAGCAGTGGTCAGGGGCTAGGCACCGGGGAGCTGTTTTTT. V and J are TRBV2 and TRBJ2-2, with a possible D match to TRBD1 (6 bases). V lost 4 bases, J lost 4 bases, and 13 bases lay in between. There are 15 residues in the CDR3. Germline CDR1 reads SNHLY; CDR2 reads FYNNEI.